This TCR beta chain emerged from a study of T-cell memory formation after mild COVID-19. Each CDR3 protein gets one entry after TCRdb re-called the 5' RACE reads with MiXCR. Among 200,000 to 250,000 distinct CDR3 sequences listed, around 25% were seen once. Per germline, CDR1 SGHRS and CDR2 YFSETQ. Trimming at V came to 0 bases and at J to 3 bases, leaving 4 bases not matched to a gene. The CDR3 has 15 residues. This clonotype was seen more than once but under ten times. The sequence was obtained from an adult woman who had mild COVID-19 (a few samples of this study predate the infection). Cell type and time point are not known. Sequencing used PBMCs or a T cell subset sorted from them (not recorded which). The chain uses TRBV5-1 and TRBJ1-2; 8 bases agree with TRBD1. CDR3 nucleotides: TGCGCCAGCAGCTTGGGGGACAGGAAATACTATGGCTACACCTTC. This encodes CASSLGDRKYYGYTF.